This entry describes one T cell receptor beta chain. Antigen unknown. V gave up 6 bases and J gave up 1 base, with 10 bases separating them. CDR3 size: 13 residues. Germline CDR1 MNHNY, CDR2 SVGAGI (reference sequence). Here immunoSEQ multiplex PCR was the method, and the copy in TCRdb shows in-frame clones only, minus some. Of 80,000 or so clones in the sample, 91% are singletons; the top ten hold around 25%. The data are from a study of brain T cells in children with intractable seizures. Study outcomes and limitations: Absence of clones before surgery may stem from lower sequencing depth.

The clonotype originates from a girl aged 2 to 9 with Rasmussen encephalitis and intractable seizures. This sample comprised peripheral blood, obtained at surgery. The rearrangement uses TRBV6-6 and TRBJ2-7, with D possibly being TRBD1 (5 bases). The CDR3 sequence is CASRNQGSYEQYF. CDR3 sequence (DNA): TGTGCCAGCAGGAATCAGGGTTCCTACGAGCAGTACTTC.